The 21 T cell receptor beta chains below were found in one sample sequenced in a study of cytotoxic CD8 clonotypes in ibrutinib-treated CLL. Sequencing used immunoSEQ multiplex PCR; TCRdb keeps in-frame clones, though not all of them. Of 130,000 or so clones in the sample, 75% to 85% were seen once. Here the sequenced sample was PBMCs, taken after 12 months of ibrutinib treatment. Source of these receptors: a human donor with chronic lymphocytic leukemia.

This clone came up a few times. The chain is built from TRBV7-9 and TRBJ2-7; D gene ambiguous. Germline CDR1 SEHNR, CDR2 FQNEAQ (reference sequence). The V end was cut by 2 bases, the J end by 7 bases, with 9 bases between. The CDR3 has 12 residues. The CDR3 DNA sequence: TGTGCCAGCAGCTTACAGACTGAAGAGCAGTACTTC. It encodes CASSLQTEEQYF.

The rearrangement joins TRBV5-6 to TRBJ1-5; 7 nucleotides match TRBD1. The CDR3 is 15 residues long. The V segment lost 0 bases and the J segment 7 bases; nucleotides outside the gene matches: 7. CDR1 and CDR2 (germline): SGHDT, YYEEEE. CDR3 nucleotides: TGTGCCAGCAGCTTGGCCCGAGGGGGCAGACAGCCCCAGCATTTT. Its translation is CASSLARGGRQPQHF.

This clone was observed once. The rearrangement uses TRBV9 and TRBJ2-2; D call uncertain. The CDR3 contains 13 residues. V was clipped by 2 bases and J by 10 bases, with 12 bases between them. Germline loops: CDR1 SGDLS, CDR2 YYNGEE. The DNA of the CDR3 is TGTGCCAGCAGCGTGACTGTAACTGAGGAGCTGTTTTTT. Its translation: CASSVTVTEELFF.

V and J are TRBV2 and TRBJ2-5; 10 nucleotides line up with TRBD2. The CDR3 is 14 residues long. The germline gives CDR1 SNHLY, CDR2 FYNNEI. With V trimmed by 7 bases and J by 4 bases, 6 bases remained unmatched. CDR3 coding DNA: TGTGCCAGCACGAGCGGGAGGGCCATAGAGACCCAGTACTTC. Translation: CASTSGRAIETQYF.

This clone has a single count. This chain links TRBV5-6 with TRBJ1-3; perhaps TRBD1 as D (6 bases). The CDR3 runs 15 residues. The germline V gene has CDR1 SGHDT and CDR2 YYEEEE. With 4 bases removed from V and 0 bases from J, the gap between germline ends came to 11 bases. Here the CDR3 reads CASSGRDTSGNTIYF. CDR3 in DNA: TGTGCCAGCAGCGGCCGGGACACCTCTGGAAACACCATATATTTT.

V usage is TRBV10-3 and J usage is TRBJ2-2; TRBD1 agrees at 11 bases. Germline values: CDR1 ENHRY, CDR2 SYGVKD. Unmatched junction bases numbered 5, after V lost 6 bases and J lost 5 bases. The CDR3 is 15 amino acids. For the CDR3, the DNA is TGTGCCATCAGCGAAGGGACAGGGGGGACCGGGGAGCTGTTTTTT. Translation: CAISEGTGGTGELFF.

The chain has TRBV28 and TRBJ1-5; D remains unclear. Between the trimmed V and J ends, which lost 1 base and 0 bases, there was a span of 13 bases. Looked up from germline, CDR1 is MDHEN and CDR2 is SYDVKM. This CDR3 is built from 17 residues. CDR3 loop: CASSLSVMRSSNQPQHF. DNA of the CDR3: TGTGCCAGCAGTTTATCGGTAATGCGGTCTAGCAATCAGCCCCAGCATTTT.

This clone came up a few times. The chain has TRBV15 and TRBJ1-2; possibly TRBD1 for D (5 bases). This CDR3 is 13 amino acids long. Germline-derived CDR1 and CDR2 are LNHNV and YYDKDF (reference sequence). Between the trimmed V and J ends, which lost 9 bases and 7 bases, there was a span of 18 bases. The CDR3 spells CATNRDSGLGYTF. The CDR3 DNA sequence: TGTGCCACTAACCGGGACTCTGGCCTTGGCTACACCTTC.

The V and J genes are TRBV7-9 and TRBJ2-1, with 9 bases lining up with TRBD2. The ends lost 7 bases at V and 15 bases at J; junction bases unmatched: 19. The CDR3 consists of 15 residues. CDR1 SEHNR and CDR2 FQNEAQ come from the germline V gene (reference sequence). CDR3 bases: TGTGCCAGCACCGGACAACCGGGACTAGCACCGTTGTCGTTCTTC. Translation gives CASTGQPGLAPLSFF.

The chain joins TRBV11-3 to TRBJ2-1, with D possibly being TRBD2 (5 bases). The CDR3 extends over 16 amino acids. The germline V gene has CDR1 SGHNT and CDR2 YENEEA. Trimming removed 0 bases at V and 0 bases at J, with 9 bases between. The CDR3: CASSLDSVSSYNEQFF. CDR3 sequence (DNA): TGTGCCAGCAGCTTAGATAGCGTTAGCTCCTACAATGAGCAGTTCTTC.

The V gene is TRBV11-2, the J gene TRBJ2-7; D unclear. The V end was cut by 5 bases, the J end by 10 bases, with 15 bases between. Germline CDR1 is SGHAT and CDR2 is FQNNGV. The CDR3 is 12 residues long. The CDR3 region has the DNA TGTGCCAGCAGCCCAGAGTGGGCTACTCAGTACTTC. Translated, it gives CASSPEWATQYF.

The CDR3 loop is CASSLLGLAENEQFF. DNA of the CDR3: TGTGCCAGCAGCTTACTTGGACTAGCCGAGAATGAGCAGTTCTTC. The chain joins TRBV7-2 to TRBJ2-1; 8 nucleotides line up with TRBD2. The CDR3 extends over 15 amino acids. Per the germline V gene, CDR1 is SGHTA and CDR2 is FQGNSA. V was clipped by 2 bases and J by 7 bases; unmatched bases: 7.

This clone occurred once. The V gene is TRBV10-3, the J gene TRBJ2-5; D unclear. The germline gives CDR1 ENHRY, CDR2 SYGVKD. This CDR3 is 14 amino acids long. Deletions cut 3 bases from V and 7 bases from J, with 15 bases between. CDR3 bases: TGTGCCATCAGTGATTCGCAGGAAAAGGCGACCCAGTACTTC. Protein: CAISDSQEKATQYF.

The chain employs TRBV7-2 and TRBJ2-7; D might be TRBD2 (7 bases). Germline CDR1 is SGHTA and CDR2 is FQGNSA. This CDR3 has 14 amino acids. V dropped 0 bases and J dropped 6 bases, with 12 bases sitting between them. Here the CDR3 reads CASSLARRGGEQYF. Here the CDR3 DNA reads TGTGCCAGCAGCTTAGCCCGAAGGGGGGGCGAGCAGTACTTC.

The chain links TRBV28 to TRBJ1-2; no clear D gene. This CDR3 has 12 amino acids. Per the germline V gene, CDR1 is MDHEN and CDR2 is SYDVKM. V was cut by 2 bases and J by 8 bases, with 9 bases left in between. The CDR3 loop is CASSLNPGGYTF. The CDR3 nucleotides are TGTGCCAGCAGTTTAAATCCCGGAGGCTACACCTTC.

The chain carries TRBV4-3 and TRBJ2-7; 9 bases are shared with TRBD1. Trimming removed 5 bases from V and 3 bases from J; junction bases left unmatched: 11. The CDR3 consists of 16 residues. Germline CDR1 LGHNA, CDR2 YSLEER. The CDR3 is CASSEMRGQGGYEQYF. CDR3 DNA sequence: TGCGCCAGCAGCGAAATGAGGGGACAGGGAGGCTACGAGCAGTACTTC.

The rearrangement joins TRBV4-3 to TRBJ2-7; tentatively, D is TRBD2 (6 bases). Between the trimmed V and J ends, which lost 0 bases and 9 bases, there was a span of 18 bases. This CDR3 contains 15 residues. CDR1 is LGHNA and CDR2 is YSLEER in the germline V gene. This CDR3 is CASSQDLLATVGQYF. CDR3 DNA: TGCGCCAGCAGCCAAGATCTACTAGCTACTGTGGGGCAGTACTTC.

This chain connects TRBV18 to TRBJ2-1; no clear D gene. V dropped 6 bases and J dropped 8 bases, with 17 bases sitting between them. Germline CDR1 KGHSH, CDR2 LQKENI. The CDR3 contains 14 residues. This chain's CDR3 is CASSQTTLGYEQFF. The CDR3 coding sequence is TGTGCCAGCTCCCAGACAACTTTGGGGTATGAGCAGTTCTTC.

The V gene is TRBV19, the J gene TRBJ1-2, with 10 bases identical to TRBD1. This CDR3 region has 13 residues. Germline V lookup: CDR1 LNHDA, CDR2 SQIVND (reference sequence). J lost 3 bases, V lost 9 bases, and 4 bases had no gene match. CDR3 sequence: CASKGQGYYGYTF. In DNA, the CDR3 is TGTGCCAGCAAGGGACAGGGGTACTATGGCTACACCTTC.

The chain employs TRBV5-6 and TRBJ1-4; maybe TRBD1 (5 bases). The V gene's germline CDR1 is SGHDT and CDR2 YYEEEE. The CDR3 loop spans 19 amino acids. V lost 4 bases and J 0 bases, leaving 22 bases between the germline ends. CDR3 DNA sequence: TGTGCCAGCAGCCCTACCGTACTCCGGGACGAGGCAACTAATGAAAAACTGTTTTTT. Translating it yields CASSPTVLRDEATNEKLFF.

DNA for the CDR3: TGTGCCACCAGCAGCCACTCCGGGCGGCTGGACCGGCAGTACTTC. Protein product: CATSSHSGRLDRQYF. The J gene is TRBJ2-7, the V gene TRBV15; no reliable D call. The germline V gene encodes CDR1 LNHNV and CDR2 YYDKDF (reference sequence). V was pared by 3 bases and J by 9 bases, with 21 bases between. CDR3 length equals 15 residues.